This T cell receptor beta chain is drawn from a study of early T cells in non-severe SARS-CoV-2 infection. Study overall: The study sequenced bulk RNA from unsorted whole blood, with chains unpaired.

About this clonotype: The target antigen is unknown.

Study-wide findings and caveats: Lookups in VDJdb leaned toward anti-spike CD8 responses and missed private and CD4 specificities.

Unmatched junction bases numbered 5, after V lost 5 bases and J lost 7 bases. CDR3 length: 13 amino acids. Unique molecular identifiers tagged individual cDNA molecules. TCRdb analysed the 5' RACE reads with MiXCR anew, one entry per CDR3 protein. The sample yields some 77,000 distinct CDR3 sequences, less than 5.5% seen once. The source material was whole blood, sampled at baseline. This chain connects TRBV12-3 or TRBV12-4 to TRBJ1-5, with 7 nucleotides matching TRBD1. This receptor was identified in an adult who was a healthcare worker with PCR-confirmed SARS-CoV-2 infection or an uninfected control (not recorded which). In DNA form, the CDR3 reads TGTGCCAGCAGTACGACAGGGTTACAGCCCCAGCATTTT. This encodes CASSTTGLQPQHF.